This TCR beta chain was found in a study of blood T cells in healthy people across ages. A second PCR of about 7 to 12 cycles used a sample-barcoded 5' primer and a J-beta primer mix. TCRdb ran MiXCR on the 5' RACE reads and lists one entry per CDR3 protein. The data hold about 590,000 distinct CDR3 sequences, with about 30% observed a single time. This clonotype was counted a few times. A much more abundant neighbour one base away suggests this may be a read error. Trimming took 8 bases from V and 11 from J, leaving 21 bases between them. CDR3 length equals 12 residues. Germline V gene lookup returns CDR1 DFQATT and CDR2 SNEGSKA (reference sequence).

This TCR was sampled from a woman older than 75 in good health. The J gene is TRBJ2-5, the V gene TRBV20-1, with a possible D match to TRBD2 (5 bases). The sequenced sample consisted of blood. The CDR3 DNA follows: TGCAGTTCCTCTGGTGTGGCGGGCGGGCAGTACTTC. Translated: CSSSGVAGGQYF.